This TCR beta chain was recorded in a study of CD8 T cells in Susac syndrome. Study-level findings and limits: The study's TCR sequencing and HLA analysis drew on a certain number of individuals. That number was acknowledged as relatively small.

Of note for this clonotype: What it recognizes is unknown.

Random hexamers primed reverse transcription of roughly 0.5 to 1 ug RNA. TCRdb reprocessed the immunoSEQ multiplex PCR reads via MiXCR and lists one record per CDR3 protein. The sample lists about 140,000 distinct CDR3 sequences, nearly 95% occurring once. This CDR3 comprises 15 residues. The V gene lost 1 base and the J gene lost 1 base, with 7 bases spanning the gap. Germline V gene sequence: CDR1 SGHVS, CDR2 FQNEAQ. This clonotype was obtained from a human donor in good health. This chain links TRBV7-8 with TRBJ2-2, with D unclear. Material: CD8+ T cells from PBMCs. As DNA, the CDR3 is TGTGCCAGCAGCTTAGGGGTAGGGAACACCGGGGAGCTGTTTTTT. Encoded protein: CASSLGVGNTGELFF.